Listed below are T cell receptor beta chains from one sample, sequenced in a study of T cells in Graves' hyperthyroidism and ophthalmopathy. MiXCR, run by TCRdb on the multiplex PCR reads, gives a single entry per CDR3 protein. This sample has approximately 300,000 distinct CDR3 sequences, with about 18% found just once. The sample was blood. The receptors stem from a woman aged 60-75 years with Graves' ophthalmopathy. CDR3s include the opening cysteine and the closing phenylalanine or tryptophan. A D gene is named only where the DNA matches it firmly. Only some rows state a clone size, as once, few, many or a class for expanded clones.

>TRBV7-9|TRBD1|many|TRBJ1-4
TGTGCCAGCAGCTCGACAGGGGGCGGAAATGAAAAACTGTTTTTT
CASSSTGGGNEKLFF
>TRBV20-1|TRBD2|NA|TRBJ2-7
TGCAGTGCCCTAGGCCCCCGGACTAGCGGGAGGGTGAGCTGCAATGAGCAGTACTTC
CSALGPRTSGRVSCNEQYF
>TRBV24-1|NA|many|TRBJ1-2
TGTGCCACCAGTGATGCCACCGCAGGGGACCTCTATGGCTACACCTTC
CATSDATAGDLYGYTF
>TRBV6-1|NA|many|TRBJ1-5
TGTGCCAGCGGGGGGCGTCGAAATCAGCCCCAGCATTTT
CASGGRRNQPQHF
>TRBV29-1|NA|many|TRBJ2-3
TGCAGCGTTGCGGCCCGCGTCAGCGTTGCAGATACGCAGTATTTT
CSVAARVSVADTQYF
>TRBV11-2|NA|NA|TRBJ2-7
TGTGCCAGCAGCCCGTGGACTACTTTGGTTTTCTACGAGCAGTACTTC
CASSPWTTLVFYEQYF
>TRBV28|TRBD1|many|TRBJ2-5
TGTGCCAGCAGCCCGGGACAGGCAAAAGAGACCCAGTACTTC
CASSPGQAKETQYF
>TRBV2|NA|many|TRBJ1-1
TGTGCCAGCAGTGTAGAAAACACTGAAGCTTTCTTT
CASSVENTEAFF
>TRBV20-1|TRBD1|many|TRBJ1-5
TGCAGTGCTGGGGACAGAATTCAGCCCCAGCATTTT
CSAGDRIQPQHF
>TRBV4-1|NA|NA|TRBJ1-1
TGCGCCAGCAGCCAGGCTCCCACAGGGAGAACTGAAGCTTTCTTT
CASSQAPTGRTEAFF
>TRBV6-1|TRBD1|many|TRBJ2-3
TGTGCCAGCAGGCTAACAGGGGGCTGGGAGCGCACAGATACGCAGTATTTT
CASRLTGGWERTDTQYF
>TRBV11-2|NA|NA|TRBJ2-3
TGTGCCAGCAGCTCCAGGGGCCGAGGGGGAGGGGGTACAGATACGCAGTATTTT
CASSSRGRGGGGTDTQYF
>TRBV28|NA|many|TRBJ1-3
TGTGCCAGCAGCCGACCTAGTACTGGAAACACCATATATTTT
CASSRPSTGNTIYF
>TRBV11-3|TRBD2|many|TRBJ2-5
TGTGCCAGCAGCTTAGGGACTAGCGGGGGCCACCAAGAGACCCAGTACTTC
CASSLGTSGGHQETQYF
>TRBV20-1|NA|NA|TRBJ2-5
TGCAGTGCTAGTTGGCGCCGGGGGCAAGAGACCCAGTACTTC
CSASWRRGQETQYF
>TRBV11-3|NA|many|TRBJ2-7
TGTGCCAGCAGCGACAGAGAGTACGAGCAGTACTTC
CASSDREYEQYF
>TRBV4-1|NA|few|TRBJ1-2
TGCGCCAGCAGCCAAGAATACTTTGGCTACACCTTC
CASSQEYFGYTF